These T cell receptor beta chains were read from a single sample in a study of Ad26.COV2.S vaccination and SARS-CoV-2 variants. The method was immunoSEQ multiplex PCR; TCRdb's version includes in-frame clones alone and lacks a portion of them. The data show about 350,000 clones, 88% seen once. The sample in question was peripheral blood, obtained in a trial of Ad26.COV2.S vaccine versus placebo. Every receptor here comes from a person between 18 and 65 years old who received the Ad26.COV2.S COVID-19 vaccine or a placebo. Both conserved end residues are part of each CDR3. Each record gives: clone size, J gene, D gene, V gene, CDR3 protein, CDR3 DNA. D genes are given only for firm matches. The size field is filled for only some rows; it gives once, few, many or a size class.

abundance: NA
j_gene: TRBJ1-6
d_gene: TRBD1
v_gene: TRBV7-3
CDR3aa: CASSLTGGAWPPLHF
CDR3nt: TGTGCCAGCAGCTTGACAGGGGGAGCCTGGCCACCCCTCCACTTT

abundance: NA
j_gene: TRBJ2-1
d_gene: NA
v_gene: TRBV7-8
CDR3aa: CASNFPGQMNEQFF
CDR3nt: TGTGCCAGCAATTTTCCAGGACAGATGAATGAGCAGTTCTTC

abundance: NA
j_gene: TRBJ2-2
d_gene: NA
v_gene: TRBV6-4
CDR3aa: CATRVGANTGELFF
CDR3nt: TGTGCCACTAGGGTAGGGGCGAACACCGGGGAGCTGTTTTTT

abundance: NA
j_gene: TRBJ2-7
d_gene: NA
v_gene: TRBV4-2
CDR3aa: CASSQEVVGSYEQYF
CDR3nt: TGTGCCAGCAGCCAAGAAGTTGTAGGGTCCTACGAGCAGTACTTC

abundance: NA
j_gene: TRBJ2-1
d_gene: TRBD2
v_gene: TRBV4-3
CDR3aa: CASSHDGGRNEQFF
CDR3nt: TGCGCCAGCAGCCATGACGGGGGGAGGAATGAGCAGTTCTTC

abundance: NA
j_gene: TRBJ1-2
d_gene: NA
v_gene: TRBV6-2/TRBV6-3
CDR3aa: CASSPRTDLNYGYTF
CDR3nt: TGTGCCAGCAGCCCCCGGACAGACTTGAACTATGGCTACACCTTC

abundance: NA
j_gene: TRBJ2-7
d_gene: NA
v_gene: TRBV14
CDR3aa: CASSQGTGRFNYEQYF
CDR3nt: TGTGCCAGCAGCCAAGGGACCGGACGGTTTAACTACGAGCAGTACTTC

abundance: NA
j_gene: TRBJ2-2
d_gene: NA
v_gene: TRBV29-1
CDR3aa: CSASGGSGELFF
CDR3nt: TGCAGCGCCTCGGGTGGGTCCGGGGAGCTGTTTTTT

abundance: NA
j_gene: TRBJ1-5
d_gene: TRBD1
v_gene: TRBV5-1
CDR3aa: CASSPTGGNSNQPQHF
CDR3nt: TGCGCCAGCAGCCCGACAGGGGGCAATAGCAATCAGCCCCAGCATTTT

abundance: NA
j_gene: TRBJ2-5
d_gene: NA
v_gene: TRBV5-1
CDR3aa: CASSPDRTETQYF
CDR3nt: TGCGCCAGCAGCCCTGACAGGACAGAGACCCAGTACTTC

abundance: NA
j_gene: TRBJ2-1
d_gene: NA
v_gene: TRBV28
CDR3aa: CASSLYGTVTIQFF
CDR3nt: TGTGCCAGCAGTTTATATGGCACGGTCACCATTCAGTTCTTC

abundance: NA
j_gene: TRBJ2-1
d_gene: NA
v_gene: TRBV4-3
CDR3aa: CASSQDLWQKEQFF
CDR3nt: TGCGCCAGCAGCCAAGATCTTTGGCAGAAAGAGCAGTTCTTC

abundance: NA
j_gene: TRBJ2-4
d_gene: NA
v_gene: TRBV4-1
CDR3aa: CASSSWDLDIQYF
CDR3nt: TGCGCCAGCAGCAGCTGGGACCTGGACATTCAGTACTTC

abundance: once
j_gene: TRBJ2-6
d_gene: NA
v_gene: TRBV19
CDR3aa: CASSIIRVSGANVLTF
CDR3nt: TGTGCCAGTAGTATAATTAGGGTCTCTGGGGCCAACGTCCTGACTTTC

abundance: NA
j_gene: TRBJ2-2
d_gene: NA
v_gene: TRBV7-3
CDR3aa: CASSLPGRVDGELFF
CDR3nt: TGTGCCAGCAGCTTACCGGGTAGGGTTGACGGGGAGCTGTTTTTT

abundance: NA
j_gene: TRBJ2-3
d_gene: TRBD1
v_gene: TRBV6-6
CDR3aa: CASSERDRGTDTQYF
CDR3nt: TGTGCCAGCAGCGAACGGGACAGGGGGACAGATACGCAGTATTTT

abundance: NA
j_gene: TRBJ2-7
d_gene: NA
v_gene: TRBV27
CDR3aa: CASSLSDLYEQYF
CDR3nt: TGTGCCAGCAGTTTATCGGACCTTTACGAGCAGTACTTC

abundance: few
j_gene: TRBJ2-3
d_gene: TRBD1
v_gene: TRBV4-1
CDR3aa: CASSQILVRDRSTDTQYF
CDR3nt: TGCGCCAGCAGCCAGATACTCGTCCGGGACAGAAGCACAGATACGCAGTATTTT

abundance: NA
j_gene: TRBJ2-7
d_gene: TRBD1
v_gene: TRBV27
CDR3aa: CASSFKGRALQGVVYEQYF
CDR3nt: TGTGCCAGCAGTTTTAAGGGTAGGGCTCTTCAGGGGGTGGTATACGAGCAGTACTTC

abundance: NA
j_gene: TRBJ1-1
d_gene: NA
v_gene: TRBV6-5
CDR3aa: CASSFSGATEAFF
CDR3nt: TGTGCCAGCAGTTTTTCGGGTGCCACTGAAGCTTTCTTT

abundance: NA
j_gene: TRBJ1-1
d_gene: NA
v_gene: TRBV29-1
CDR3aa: CSEYRVKNTEAFF
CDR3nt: TGCAGCGAGTACAGGGTAAAGAACACTGAAGCTTTCTTT

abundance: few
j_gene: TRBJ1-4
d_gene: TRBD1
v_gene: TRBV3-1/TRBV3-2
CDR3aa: CASSSTGVNEKLFF
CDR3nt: TGTGCCAGCAGCTCAACAGGGGTTAATGAAAAACTGTTTTTT

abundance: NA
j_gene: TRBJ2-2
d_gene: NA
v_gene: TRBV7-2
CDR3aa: CASSDLGTLNTGELFF
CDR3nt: TGTGCCAGCAGCGACCTGGGGACACTGAACACCGGGGAGCTGTTTTTT

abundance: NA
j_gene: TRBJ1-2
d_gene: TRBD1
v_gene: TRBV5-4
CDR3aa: CASSSENRGYGYTF
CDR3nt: TGTGCCAGCAGCTCAGAGAACAGGGGGTATGGCTACACCTTC

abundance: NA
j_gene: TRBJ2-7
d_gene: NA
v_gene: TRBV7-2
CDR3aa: CASSLKQGPPEQYF
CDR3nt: TGTGCCAGCAGCTTAAAACAGGGACCACCCGAGCAGTACTTC

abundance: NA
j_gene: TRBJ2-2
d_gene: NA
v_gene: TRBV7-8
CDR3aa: CASSLVGGHDTGELFF
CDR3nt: TGTGCCAGCAGCTTAGTAGGCGGTCACGACACCGGGGAGCTGTTTTTT

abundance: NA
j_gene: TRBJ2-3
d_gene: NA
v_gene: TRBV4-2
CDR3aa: CASSQEQSGPVSRADTQYF
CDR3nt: TGTGCCAGCAGCCAGGAACAAAGCGGTCCCGTGTCGAGGGCGGATACGCAGTATTTT

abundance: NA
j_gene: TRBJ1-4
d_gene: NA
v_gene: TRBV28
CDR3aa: CASSLVRKLFF
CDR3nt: TGTGCCAGCAGTTTGGTCAGAAAACTGTTTTTT

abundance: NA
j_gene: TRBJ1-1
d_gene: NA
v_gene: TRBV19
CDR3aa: CASSIPVPGPRAFF
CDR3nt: TGTGCCAGTAGTATCCCCGTACCGGGACCCCGAGCTTTCTTT

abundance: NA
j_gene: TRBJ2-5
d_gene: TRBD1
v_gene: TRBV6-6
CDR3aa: CASRQQGSETQYF
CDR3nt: TGTGCCAGCAGGCAACAGGGGTCGGAGACCCAGTACTTC

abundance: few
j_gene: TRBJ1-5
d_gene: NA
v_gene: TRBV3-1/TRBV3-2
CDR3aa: CASSQVGSNQPQHF
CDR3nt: TGTGCCAGCAGCCAAGTGGGTAGCAATCAGCCCCAGCATTTT

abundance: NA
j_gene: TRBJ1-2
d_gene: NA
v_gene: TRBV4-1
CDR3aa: CASSQVGYGYTF
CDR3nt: TGCGCCAGCAGCCAAGTGGGCTATGGCTACACCTTC

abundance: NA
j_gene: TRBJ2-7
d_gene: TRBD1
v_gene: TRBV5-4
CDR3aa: CASRPGQGFHEQYF
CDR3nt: TGTGCCAGCAGACCGGGACAGGGATTCCACGAGCAGTACTTC

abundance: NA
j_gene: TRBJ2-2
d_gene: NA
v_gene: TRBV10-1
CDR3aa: CASSDGCQRRNTGELFF
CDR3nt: TGCGCCAGCAGTGACGGATGCCAGCGGCGGAACACCGGGGAGCTGTTTTTT

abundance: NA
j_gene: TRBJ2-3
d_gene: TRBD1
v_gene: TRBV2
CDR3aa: CASSIDRGTQYF
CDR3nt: TGTGCCAGCAGCATCGACAGGGGTACGCAGTATTTT

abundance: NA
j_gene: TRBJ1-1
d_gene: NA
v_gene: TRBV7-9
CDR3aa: CASVRPGNTEAFF
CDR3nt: TGTGCCAGCGTGAGGCCGGGGAACACTGAAGCTTTCTTT

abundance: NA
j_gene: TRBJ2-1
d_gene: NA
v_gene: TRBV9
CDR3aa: CASSATPGKTLYNEQFF
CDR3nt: TGTGCCAGCAGCGCGACTCCCGGGAAAACCCTTTACAATGAGCAGTTCTTC

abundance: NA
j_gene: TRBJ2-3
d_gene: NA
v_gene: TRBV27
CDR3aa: CASSPPGSSTDTQYF
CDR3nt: TGTGCCAGCAGTCCCCCGGGGAGTTCGACAGATACGCAGTATTTT

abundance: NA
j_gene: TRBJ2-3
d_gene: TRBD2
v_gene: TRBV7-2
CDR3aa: CASSQFSGGFSDTQYF
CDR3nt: TGTGCCAGCAGCCAATTTAGCGGGGGGTTTTCTGATACGCAGTATTTT

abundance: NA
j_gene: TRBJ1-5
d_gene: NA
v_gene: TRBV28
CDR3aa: CASSLSGYNQPQHF
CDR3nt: TGTGCCAGCAGTTTATCAGGGTACAATCAGCCCCAGCATTTT

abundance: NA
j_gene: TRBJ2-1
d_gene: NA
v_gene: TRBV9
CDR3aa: CASSVGREVWEQFF
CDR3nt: TGTGCCAGCAGCGTAGGACGCGAGGTCTGGGAGCAGTTCTTC

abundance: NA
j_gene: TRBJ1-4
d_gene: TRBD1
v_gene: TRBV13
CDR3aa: CASSFRQGFNEKLFF
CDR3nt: TGTGCCAGCAGCTTTCGACAGGGGTTTAATGAAAAACTGTTTTTT

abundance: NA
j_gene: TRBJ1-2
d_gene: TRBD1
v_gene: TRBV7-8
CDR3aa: CASSLGQGTYGYTF
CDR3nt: TGTGCCAGCAGCCTCGGACAGGGAACCTATGGCTACACCTTC

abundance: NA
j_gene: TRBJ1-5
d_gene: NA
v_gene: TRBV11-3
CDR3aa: CASSLVLQKFSNQPQHF
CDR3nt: TGTGCCAGCAGCTTAGTCCTACAGAAATTTAGCAATCAGCCCCAGCATTTT

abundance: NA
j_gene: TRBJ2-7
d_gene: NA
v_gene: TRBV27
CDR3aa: CASSMTTSYEQYF
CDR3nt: TGTGCCAGCAGTATGACGACCTCCTACGAGCAGTACTTC

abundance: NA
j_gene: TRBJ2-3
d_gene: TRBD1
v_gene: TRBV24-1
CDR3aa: CATSDEGRGLSTQYF
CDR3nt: TGTGCCACCAGTGATGAAGGCAGGGGGCTTAGTACGCAGTATTTT

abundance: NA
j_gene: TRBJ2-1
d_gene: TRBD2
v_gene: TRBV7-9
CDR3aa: CASSPLAGGSYNEQFF
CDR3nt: TGTGCCAGCAGCCCCCTGGCGGGAGGGTCCTACAATGAGCAGTTCTTC

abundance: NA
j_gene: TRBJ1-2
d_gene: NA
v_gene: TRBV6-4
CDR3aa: CAKGGYTF
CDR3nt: TGTGCGAAGGGTGGCTACACCTTC